This TCR beta chain came from a study of cytomegalovirus exposure and HLA in healthy donors. Researchers ran the PCR with 60 Vbeta and 13 Jbeta primers. Measured with immunoSEQ multiplex PCR; TCRdb has only the in-frame clones, and not every one. The sample consists of more than 95,000 clones, about two thirds of them appearing once. Trimming cost V 3 bases and J 0 bases, with 22 bases left between them. Germline CDR1 is GTSNPN and CDR2 is SVGIG (reference sequence). The CDR3 spans 18 residues. The chain links TRBV30 to TRBJ2-3; the D gene is possibly TRBD2 (6 bases). This receptor was identified in a man younger than 45 in good health and CMV-seronegative. Sequences were obtained from PBMCs. This CDR3 is CAWRTNRGMGTSTDTQYF. CDR3 in DNA: TGTGCCTGGAGAACCAATAGAGGGATGGGGACTAGCACAGATACGCAGTATTTT.